The 14 T cell receptor beta chains reported below all come from one sample, sequenced in a study of beta chain features in type 1 diabetes. Study findings and constraints: Significant though moderate, a shortening of TCRB CDR3s appeared in all four CD4+ subsets of Type 1 diabetes patients.

These receptors have no identified antigens. The investigators reverse transcribed all of the isolated RNA, so they sequenced expressed TCRB transcripts. Measured with immunoSEQ multiplex PCR; TCRdb has only the in-frame clones, and not every one. The table lists approximately 280,000 clones, about 15% of them singletons. Material: naive CD4+ T cells from blood. These receptor sequences come from a man between 18 and 29 years old with type 1 diabetes.

CDR3 loop: CASSSSGDRGLYEQYF. The CDR3 nucleotides are TGTGCCAGCAGCTCAAGCGGGGACAGGGGACTGTACGAGCAGTACTTC. V gene TRBV11-2 combines with J gene TRBJ2-7, with 10 bases fitting TRBD1. The CDR3 is made up of 16 amino acids. V trimming: 4 bases; J trimming: 4 bases; junction bases outside the gene matches: 10. The V gene's germline CDR1 is SGHAT and CDR2 FQNNGV.

This clone has just a few counts. J is TRBJ2-1 and V is TRBV29-1; 10 bases fit TRBD2. With 5 bases clipped from V and 8 bases from J, the junction kept 9 bases outside the gene matches. Germline V gene data show CDR1 as SQVTM and CDR2 as ANQGSEA. The CDR3 is 14 residues long. The CDR3 nucleotides read TGCAGCGTTTCGTCGCTAGCGGGAGTCTATGAGCAGTTCTTC. Encoded protein: CSVSSLAGVYEQFF.

In this sample, this clone turned up a few times. The J gene is TRBJ1-1, the V gene TRBV5-1; TRBD1 is a possible D gene (6 bases). This CDR3 comprises 14 residues. The V gene's germline CDR1 is SGHRS and CDR2 YFSETQ. The ends were cut back, 4 bases at V and 0 bases at J, with 10 bases in the middle. CDR3 in amino acids: CASSGRTVNTEAFF. CDR3 nucleotides: TGCGCCAGCAGCGGACGGACAGTGAACACTGAAGCTTTCTTT.

This rearrangement joins TRBV9 to TRBJ2-1; 10 positions match TRBD2. V dropped 2 bases and J dropped 3; count of bases not matched to a gene: 5. The CDR3 is 16 amino acids. Germline V lookup: CDR1 SGDLS, CDR2 YYNGEE. DNA of the CDR3: TGTGCCAGCAGCGTTGGACTAGCGGCACTCTACAATGAGCAGTTCTTC. Protein sequence: CASSVGLAALYNEQFF. The variable domain in full, with the rest retrieved from reference TRBV9 and TRBJ2-1, is DSGVTQTPKHLITATGQRVTLRCSPRSGDLSVYWYQQSLDQGLQFLIQYYNGEERAKGNILERFSAQQFPDLHSELNLSSLELGDSALYFCASSVGLAALYNEQFFGPGTRLTVL.

This clone was counted a few times. This chain joins TRBV19 and TRBJ1-5; 8 bases match TRBD1. J was trimmed by 0 bases and V by 6 bases; bases with no gene match: 10. Germline values: CDR1 LNHDA, CDR2 SQIVND (reference sequence). CDR3 length: 17 residues. The CDR3, as DNA: TGTGCCAGTAGCGGCAGGGGGCAACTCTATAGCAATCAGCCCCAGCATTTT. Its translation is CASSGRGQLYSNQPQHF.

This rearrangement joins TRBV7-9 to TRBJ1-2; possibly TRBD1 for D (5 bases). The CDR3 extends over 15 amino acids. Trimming cost V 2 bases and J 5 bases, with 15 bases left between them. CDR1 and CDR2 from the germline V gene are SEHNR and FQNEAQ (reference sequence). CDR3 sequence reads: CASSLIDAGKYGYTF. The CDR3 coding sequence is TGTGCCAGCAGCTTAATCGACGCAGGGAAGTATGGCTACACCTTC. The full variable domain, its missing parts supplied by reference TRBV7-9 and TRBJ1-2, is DTGVSQNPRHKITKRGQNVTFRCDPISEHNRLYWYRQTLGQGPEFLTYFQNEAQLEKSRLLSDRFSAERPKGSFSTLEIQRTEQGDSAMYLCASSLIDAGKYGYTFGSGTRLTVV.

Comments on this clone: Distinct nucleotide sequences in the sample also encode this CDR3. This chain uses TRBV5-1 with TRBJ2-7, with a weak D call TRBD1 (5 bases). Trimming shortened V by 0 bases and J by 2 bases, and 9 bases separated the two germline ends. The CDR3 spans 14 residues. Germline-derived CDR1 and CDR2 are SGHRS and YFSETQ. CDR3 DNA sequence: TGCGCCAGCAGCTTGGCTACAGGCCCCTACGAGCAGTACTTC. It specifies CASSLATGPYEQYF.

This clone was counted a few times. The chain has TRBV27 and TRBJ2-3, with 8 bases identical to TRBD2. Germline V gene lookup returns CDR1 MNHEY and CDR2 SMNVEV (reference sequence). V dropped 6 bases and J dropped 4; count of bases not matched to a gene: 9. The CDR3 covers 15 residues. CDR3 nucleotide sequence: TGTGCCAGCAGCCCGAGCGGGAGCTTCCCAGATACGCAGTATTTT. It translates to CASSPSGSFPDTQYF.

The chain is built from TRBV2 and TRBJ1-6; D gene uncertain. V shed 4 bases and J shed 9 bases, with 13 bases lying between them. In germline, CDR1 is SNHLY, CDR2 FYNNEI. The CDR3 runs 14 residues. CDR3 loop: CASSGRRLTSPLHF. The CDR3 bases are TGTGCCAGCAGTGGACGGAGGTTAACTTCACCCCTCCACTTT.

The J gene is TRBJ1-1, the V gene TRBV29-1; D is unresolved. The CDR3 is 14 amino acids. V was clipped by 2 bases and J by 2 bases, with 12 bases between them. Germline CDR1 SQVTM, CDR2 ANQGSEA. CDR3 loop: CSVEHPGGNTEAFF. The CDR3 nucleotides are TGCAGCGTTGAACATCCCGGAGGTAACACTGAAGCTTTCTTT.

This clone showed up just a few times. The chain recombines TRBV5-1 with TRBJ1-1, with TRBD1 as a possible D gene (5 bases). V gave up 4 bases and J gave up 1 base, with 11 bases separating them. The CDR3 consists of 14 residues. Germline V gives CDR1 SGHRS, CDR2 YFSETQ. The CDR3 DNA is TGCGCCAGCAGCCTCTTGGGGCCGAACACTGAAGCTTTCTTT. Encoded protein: CASSLLGPNTEAFF. Combining the CDR3 with reference TRBV5-1 and TRBJ1-1 gives the whole variable domain KAGVTQTPRYLIKTRGQQVTLSCSPISGHRSVSWYQQTPGQGLQFLFEYFSETQRNKGNFPGRFSGRQFSNSRSEMNVSTLELGDSALYLCASSLLGPNTEAFFGQGTRLTVV.

The chain joins TRBV7-9 to TRBJ1-2, with TRBD1 identical over 7 bases. There are 12 residues in the CDR3. The germline gives CDR1 SEHNR, CDR2 FQNEAQ (reference sequence). Trimming at V came to 5 bases and at J to 9 bases, leaving 6 bases not matched to a gene. In nucleotides, the CDR3 is TGTGCCAGCAGCACCAGACAGGGAAGCTACACCTTC. It codes for CASSTRQGSYTF.

This rearrangement joins TRBV28 to TRBJ2-7, with TRBD1 matching 12 bases. The junction had 6 bases not matched to a gene; V was cut back by 1 base and J by 5 bases. The length of the CDR3 is 16 residues. Germline values: CDR1 MDHEN, CDR2 SYDVKM. The CDR3 nucleotides read TGTGCCAGCAGTTTATCCGGGACAGGGGGCCTCGACGAGCAGTACTTC. Translated: CASSLSGTGGLDEQYF.

This CDR3 is CASSLVWGGLAGQYNEQFF. CDR3 coding DNA: TGCGCCAGCAGCTTGGTGTGGGGCGGACTAGCGGGGCAATACAATGAGCAGTTCTTC. V gene TRBV5-1 combines with J gene TRBJ2-1; 12 positions match TRBD2. This CDR3 region has 19 residues. With 0 bases clipped from V and 4 bases from J, the junction kept 11 bases outside the gene matches. Germline V gives CDR1 SGHRS, CDR2 YFSETQ.